One sample yielded the 23 T cell receptor beta chains listed below, sequenced in a study of OX40 agonist ivuxolimab in advanced cancers. Generated by immunoSEQ multiplex PCR, the TCRdb table keeps only in-frame clones and is missing some. Among more than 100,000 clones listed, approximately 94% were seen once. Sequencing was performed on CD4+ or CD8+ T cells sorted from blood, taken in a trial of the OX40 agonist ivuxolimab. The source is an adult with an advanced solid tumor such as melanoma, head and neck, liver or kidney cancer.

This chain uses TRBV4-3 with TRBJ2-7, with 7 bases lining up with TRBD1. The CDR3 length is 15 residues. V gave up 0 bases and J gave up 1 base; unmatched junction bases: 3. CDR1 is LGHNA and CDR2 is YSLEER in the germline V gene. The CDR3 region is CASSQDPGQSYEQYF. CDR3 sequence (DNA): TGCGCCAGCAGCCAAGATCCGGGACAGTCCTACGAGCAGTACTTC.

CDR3 loop: CASSPERGDSPLHF. CDR3 nucleotide sequence: TGTGCCAGCTCACCGGAAAGGGGTGATTCACCCCTCCACTTT. The genes are TRBV18 and TRBJ1-6; possibly TRBD1 for D (5 bases). Germline V gene data show CDR1 as KGHSH and CDR2 as LQKENI. Trimming took 3 bases from V and 8 from J, leaving 11 bases between them. This CDR3 is built from 14 residues.

This chain connects TRBV6-6 to TRBJ1-5; 8 nucleotides align to TRBD1. The ends lost 7 bases at V and 4 bases at J; junction bases unmatched: 3. Germline V CDR1 and CDR2: MNHNY, SVGAGI (reference sequence). This CDR3 region has 13 residues. The CDR3, as DNA: TGTGCCAGCAACAGGGGGGAGAATCAGCCCCAGCATTTT. The encoded protein is CASNRGENQPQHF.

The chain combines TRBV19 with TRBJ1-1; D remains unclear. Germline CDR1 is LNHDA and CDR2 is SQIVND (reference sequence). The CDR3 is 13 amino acids. Trimming removed 10 bases at V and 0 bases at J, with 12 bases between. As DNA, the CDR3 is TGTGCCACCCTAGGGCAGATGAACACTGAAGCTTTCTTT. The encoded protein is CATLGQMNTEAFF.

The V gene is TRBV5-4, the J gene TRBJ1-1; tentative D call: TRBD1 (5 bases). Germline loops: CDR1 SGHNT, CDR2 YYREEE (reference sequence). The CDR3 extends over 14 amino acids. V lost 0 bases and J lost 5, with 11 bases in between. In DNA form, the CDR3 reads TGTGCCAGCAGCTTGGAAGGGGAGGGGACTGAAGCTTTCTTT. This sequence encodes CASSLEGEGTEAFF.

Comment on this clone: At one of its ends the junction is not consistent with the germline gene, which may arise from a read error. This rearrangement joins TRBV6-1 to TRBJ2-6; 9 bases agree with TRBD1. This CDR3 region has 18 residues. Per the germline V gene, CDR1 is MNHNS and CDR2 is SASEGT. This chain's CDR3 is CAISGPGQGGSGANVLTF. Here the CDR3 DNA reads TGTGCCATCAGTGGACCGGGACAGGGAGGCTCTGGGGCCAACGTCCTGACTTTC.

The sample holds a few counts of this clone. This sequence joins TRBV4-3 and TRBJ2-1; no definite D call. The germline gives CDR1 LGHNA, CDR2 YSLEER. This CDR3 is built from 20 residues. With 0 bases removed from V and 0 bases from J, the gap between germline ends came to 21 bases. This CDR3 reads CASSQDPWAATHSSYNEQFF. The CDR3 nucleotides read TGCGCCAGCAGCCAAGATCCTTGGGCAGCTACCCATAGCTCCTACAATGAGCAGTTCTTC.

The chain combines TRBV4-1 with TRBJ1-5; possible D gene TRBD1, 5 bases. The V gene's germline CDR1 is MGHRA and CDR2 YSYEKL. V lost 0 bases to trimming and J lost 5 bases, with 17 bases between them. CDR3 length: 17 amino acids. The chain's CDR3 is CASSQDMLRGGHQPQHF. In DNA form, the CDR3 reads TGCGCCAGCAGCCAAGACATGTTAAGGGGAGGTCATCAGCCCCAGCATTTT.

This chain uses TRBV4-1 with TRBJ2-5; 10 nucleotides line up with TRBD1. Trimming took 3 bases from V and 5 from J; bases not matched to a gene: 9. CDR1 MGHRA and CDR2 YSYEKL come from the germline V gene. The CDR3 has 16 amino acids. The CDR3 nucleotides read TGCGCCAGCAGCCATCCGGGACAGGGGAGGCGGGAGACCCAGTACTTC. Its translation is CASSHPGQGRRETQYF.

The chain recombines TRBV7-2 with TRBJ1-1; D is perhaps TRBD1 (6 bases). CDR3 length: 15 amino acids. The ends were cut back, 5 bases at V and 4 bases at J, with 17 bases in the middle. The germline V gene encodes CDR1 SGHTA and CDR2 FQGNSA. The CDR3 here is CASSVGGGRITEAFF. Here the CDR3 DNA reads TGTGCCAGCAGCGTGGGTGGGGGGCGCATCACTGAAGCTTTCTTT.

V gene TRBV10-2 combines with J gene TRBJ2-1, with a possible D match to TRBD1 (7 bases). Germline assignment: CDR1 WSHSY and CDR2 SAAADI. V lost 6 bases and J lost 4, with 16 bases in between. The CDR3 contains 15 residues. CDR3 sequence: CASRTRGAKYNEQFF. The CDR3 DNA reads as TGCGCCAGCAGAACCAGGGGGGCTAAATACAATGAGCAGTTCTTC.

This clone was recorded only once. The rearrangement joins TRBV5-1 to TRBJ2-1, with 8 bases identical to TRBD2. Germline CDR1 is SGHRS and CDR2 is YFSETQ. This CDR3 is built from 15 residues. The J segment lost 2 bases and the V segment lost 6 bases, leaving 7 bases of the junction unmatched. CDR3 in amino acids: CASTDSGLAYNEQFF. The CDR3 coding sequence is TGCGCCAGCACCGATTCGGGACTAGCCTACAATGAGCAGTTCTTC.

The chain joins TRBV4-1 to TRBJ2-2; TRBD2 matches 8 bases. V trimming: 4 bases; J trimming: 7 bases; junction bases outside the gene matches: 11. CDR3 length: 16 amino acids. CDR1 MGHRA and CDR2 YSYEKL come from the germline V gene. The CDR3 region is CASSRLAGGVDGELFF. Written as DNA, the CDR3 is TGCGCCAGCAGCCGTCTTGCGGGGGGTGTCGACGGGGAGCTGTTTTTT.

The chain employs TRBV4-3 and TRBJ2-7, with D possibly being TRBD1 or TRBD2 (5 bases each). The V end lost 0 bases, the J end lost 2 bases, and 8 bases lay between the germline ends. The length of the CDR3 is 14 residues. Germline lookup yields CDR1 LGHNA and CDR2 YSLEER. DNA of the CDR3: TGCGCCAGCAGCCAAGATGGGGGAGCCTACGAGCAGTACTTC. Translation gives CASSQDGGAYEQYF.

The sample holds one count of this clone. This chain links TRBV6-6 with TRBJ1-2; a weak D match, TRBD1 (5 bases). CDR3 length: 15 amino acids. Deletions cut 6 bases from V and 12 bases from J, with 26 bases between. Germline-derived CDR1 and CDR2 are MNHNY and SVGAGI (reference sequence). CDR3 nucleotides: TGTGCCAGCAGAAGAGGGACGGCCGTTCGTGGGCTACACACCTTC. It encodes CASRRGTAVRGLHTF.

The chain is built from TRBV6-5 and TRBJ2-5; 8 nucleotides line up with TRBD2. The trim removed 10 bases at V and 13 bases at J, leaving 8 bases unmatched. Germline V gives CDR1 MNHEY, CDR2 SVGAGI. The CDR3 runs to 10 residues. The CDR3: CAKLRLALYF. The CDR3 coding sequence is TGTGCCAAACTTAGACTAGCGTTGTACTTC.

The chain is built from TRBV27 and TRBJ2-1; D unresolved. Trimming removed 0 bases at V and 0 bases at J, with 6 bases between. The CDR3 sequence is 15 residues long. Germline assignment: CDR1 MNHEY and CDR2 SMNVEV (reference sequence). CDR3 loop: CASSLSSISYNEQFF. CDR3 coding DNA: TGTGCCAGCAGTTTATCGAGCATCTCCTACAATGAGCAGTTCTTC.

The chain couples TRBV2 to TRBJ1-5; TRBD1 matches at 7 bases. CDR3 length equals 12 residues. Germline V lookup: CDR1 SNHLY, CDR2 FYNNEI. Trimming removed 4 bases from V and 9 bases from J; junction bases left unmatched: 3. The chain's CDR3 is CASSADRRPQHF. The DNA of the CDR3 is TGTGCCAGCAGTGCGGACAGGCGGCCCCAGCATTTT.

V gene TRBV7-2 combines with J gene TRBJ1-2; no clear D. Germline CDR1 reads SGHTA; CDR2 reads FQGNSA. V shed 1 base and J shed 4 bases, with 19 bases lying between them. The CDR3 spans 17 residues. Here the CDR3 reads CASSLVRPALFPYGYTF. CDR3 coding DNA: TGTGCCAGCAGCTTAGTTCGCCCAGCTCTTTTCCCCTATGGCTACACCTTC.

Only a few counts were recorded for this clone. The genes are TRBV5-1 and TRBJ1-5; D unclear. V shed 7 bases and J shed 5 bases, with 7 bases lying between them. Germline CDR1 reads SGHRS; CDR2 reads YFSETQ. This CDR3 spans 11 amino acids. CDR3 in DNA: TGCGCCAGCGCTTCAGATCAGCCCCAGCATTTT. Its translation: CASASDQPQHF.

The chain combines TRBV6-1 with TRBJ1-5; D is ambiguous. Looked up from germline, CDR1 is MNHNS and CDR2 is SASEGT. The CDR3 spans 13 residues. Trimming took off 7 bases at V and 4 bases at J, with 11 bases between the two ends. The CDR3 DNA follows: TGTGCCAGCAAGGAAGGAAATAATCAGCCCCAGCATTTT. It codes for CASKEGNNQPQHF.

J is TRBJ1-1 and V is TRBV5-5; D perhaps matches TRBD1 (6 bases). Trimming took off 4 bases at V and 11 bases at J, with 24 bases between the two ends. The CDR3 is 15 residues long. Germline values: CDR1 SGHKS, CDR2 YYEKEE (reference sequence). The CDR3 spells CASSPQQGSPALAFF. The CDR3 DNA sequence: TGTGCCAGCAGCCCCCAACAGGGCTCTCCTGCCCTGGCTTTCTTT.

The CDR3 spells CASSRGQNMNTEAFF. DNA of the CDR3: TGTGCCAGTAGTAGGGGACAGAACATGAACACTGAAGCTTTCTTT. This rearrangement joins TRBV19 to TRBJ1-1; TRBD1 matches 7 bases. The germline CDR1 and CDR2 sequences are LNHDA and SQIVND (reference sequence). The CDR3 is 15 amino acids. V trimming: 4 bases; J trimming: 0 bases; junction bases outside the gene matches: 5. The entire variable domain, with the rest obtained from reference TRBV19 and TRBJ1-1, is as follows: DGGITQSPKYLFRKEGQNVTLSCEQNLNHDAMYWYRQDPGQGLRLIYYSQIVNDFQKGDIAEGYSVSREKKESFPLTVTSAQKNPTAFYLCASSRGQNMNTEAFFGQGTRLTVV.